This record looks at one T cell receptor (beta chain) sequence and its context. Antigen unknown. This record comes from a study of tumor-infiltrating lymphocytes in primary liver carcinoma. Study-wide results and caveats: Tumor-adjacent and tumor-blood pairs shared less of their repertoires than tumor region pairs shared. Researchers report that only about 7.5-25% of top clones turned up in all five tumor regions.

Co-extraction of RNA and DNA was performed on roughly 20-31 mg of unsorted bulk tissue. With chronic HBV infection, the patients were also treatment-naive. A constant-region primer primed TCR beta cDNA synthesis from 450 to 550 ng of total RNA. Each TCR beta library was derived from three nested multiplex PCR rounds that employed slightly modified ARM-PCR. TRBV1-TRBV30 forward primers paired with a C-beta reverse primer drove the first two PCR rounds, approximately 11 cycles each. Each CDR3 protein is one row after TCRdb ran MiXCR on the multiplex PCR reads. The data show over 25,000 distinct CDR3 sequences, with 60% to 85% seen just once and approximately 45% held by the top ten. This CDR3 spans 15 amino acids. Germline values: CDR1 SGHKS, CDR2 YYEKEE (reference sequence).

Sequenced input: liver tumor tissue from sampling region 3. Subset here: tumor region T3, left-lateral pole. The chain joins TRBV5-5 to TRBJ2-1; D is uncertain. The receptor comes from a man between 35 and 55 years old with primary liver carcinoma and hepatitis B virus infection. The CDR3 DNA follows: TGTGGCAACAGCTTGGTTCCCGGACGGTACGATGAGCAGTTCTTC. This translates into CGNSLVPGRYDEQFF.